The 10 T cell receptor beta chains reported below all come from one sample, sequenced in a study of blood T cell repertoires in COVID-19. TCRdb's table, derived via immunoSEQ multiplex PCR, lists solely in-frame clones and lacks some. The sample lists more than 60,000 clones, around 88% occurring once. The sample was peripheral blood. These receptors were taken from a woman older than 75 with active or convalescent COVID-19.

V and J are TRBV6-6 and TRBJ2-5; 8 nucleotides align to TRBD2. CDR3 length equals 14 residues. The junction had 7 bases not matched to a gene; V was cut back by 5 bases and J by 5 bases. Germline lookup yields CDR1 MNHNY and CDR2 SVGAGI (reference sequence). CDR3 loop: CASSTGTSGETQYF. DNA for the CDR3: TGTGCCAGCAGTACCGGGACTAGTGGGGAGACCCAGTACTTC.

The V and J genes are TRBV19 and TRBJ2-1, with D uncertain. Germline CDR1 reads LNHDA; CDR2 reads SQIVND (reference sequence). V lost 3 bases to trimming and J lost 9 bases, with 6 bases between them. CDR3 length equals 11 residues. The CDR3 is CASSIGSEQFF. CDR3 sequence (DNA): TGTGCCAGTAGTATTGGCAGTGAGCAGTTCTTC.

The CDR3 loop is CASSLMGGTEAFF. For the CDR3, the DNA is TGTGCCAGCAGTTTAATGGGGGGCACTGAAGCTTTCTTT. V and J are TRBV27 and TRBJ1-1; possibly TRBD1 for D (5 bases). Germline V gene data show CDR1 as MNHEY and CDR2 as SMNVEV (reference sequence). This CDR3 has 13 amino acids. Trimming removed 2 bases from V and 4 bases from J, with 8 bases in between.

The chain couples TRBV6-6 to TRBJ2-3; the D gene is possibly TRBD2 (5 bases). Germline CDR1 and CDR2: MNHNY and SVGAGI (reference sequence). This CDR3 comprises 12 residues. Trimming removed 6 bases at V and 6 bases at J, with 10 bases between. Written as DNA, the CDR3 is TGTGCCAGCAGACCAAGCGGTGATACGCAGTATTTT. This sequence encodes CASRPSGDTQYF.

This CDR3 reads CASSKVAGDSYEQYF. In DNA, the CDR3 is TGTGCCAGCAGCAAAGTGGCGGGGGACTCCTACGAGCAGTACTTC. This chain joins TRBV21-1 and TRBJ2-7; TRBD2 is the table's D call, not checked against the DNA. TRBV21-1 is tagged as a pseudogene. This CDR3 has 15 residues.

V gene TRBV5-1 combines with J gene TRBJ2-2; TRBD2 matches at 9 bases. This CDR3 region has 16 residues. Trimming cost V 5 bases and J 5 bases; bases outside gene matches: 10. Germline-derived CDR1 and CDR2 are SGHRS and YFSETQ. In nucleotides, the CDR3 is TGCGCCAGCAGGGAGATAGCGGGGGCACTAACCGGGGAGCTGTTTTTT. Protein product: CASREIAGALTGELFF.

The chain has TRBV5-1 and TRBJ2-1, with 8 bases that match TRBD2. The germline V gene encodes CDR1 SGHRS and CDR2 YFSETQ. The V segment lost 1 base and the J segment 7 bases; nucleotides outside the gene matches: 7. The CDR3 runs 15 residues. The CDR3 bases are TGCGCCAGCAGCTTGCTCCCGGGGGGGCAGAATGAGCAGTTCTTC. Its protein is CASSLLPGGQNEQFF.

The genes are TRBV2 and TRBJ1-4; D gene unclear. CDR1 is SNHLY, CDR2 FYNNEI, per germline. The CDR3 consists of 12 residues. The germline V and J ends were trimmed by 6 bases and 4 bases, with 6 bases remaining between them. CDR3 bases: TGTGCCAGCAGGGCAGTTAATGAAAAACTGTTTTTT. Translating gives CASRAVNEKLFF.

The rearrangement joins TRBV4-3 to TRBJ2-2, with TRBD1 as a possible D gene (6 bases). Looked up from germline, CDR1 is LGHNA and CDR2 is YSLEER. The CDR3 length is 13 residues. Trimming stripped 0 bases from V and 8 bases from J, with 7 bases between. This CDR3 is CASSQDRGGELFF. The CDR3 nucleotides are TGCGCCAGCAGCCAAGATAGGGGGGGGGAGCTGTTTTTT.

This clone is a singleton in its sample. The chain combines TRBV2 with TRBJ2-7; 7 bases fit TRBD1. V lost 6 bases and J lost 3; bases outside the gene matches: 11. CDR1 and CDR2 (germline): SNHLY, FYNNEI. The CDR3 extends over 15 amino acids. The CDR3 DNA is TGTGCCAGCAGGGAGACCGGGACAGCCTACTACGAGCAGTACTTC. Amino acids: CASRETGTAYYEQYF.